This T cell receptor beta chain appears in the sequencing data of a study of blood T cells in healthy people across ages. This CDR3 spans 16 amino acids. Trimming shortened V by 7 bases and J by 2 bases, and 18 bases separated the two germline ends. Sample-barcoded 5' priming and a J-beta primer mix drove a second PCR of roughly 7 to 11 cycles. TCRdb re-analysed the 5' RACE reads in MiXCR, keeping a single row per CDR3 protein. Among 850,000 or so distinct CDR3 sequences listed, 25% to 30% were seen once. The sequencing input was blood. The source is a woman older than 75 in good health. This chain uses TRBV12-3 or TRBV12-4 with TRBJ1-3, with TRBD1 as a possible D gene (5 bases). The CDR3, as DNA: TGTGCCAGCAAACTGGACACTGCTGGGCCTGGAAACACCATATATTTT. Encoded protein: CASKLDTAGPGNTIYF.